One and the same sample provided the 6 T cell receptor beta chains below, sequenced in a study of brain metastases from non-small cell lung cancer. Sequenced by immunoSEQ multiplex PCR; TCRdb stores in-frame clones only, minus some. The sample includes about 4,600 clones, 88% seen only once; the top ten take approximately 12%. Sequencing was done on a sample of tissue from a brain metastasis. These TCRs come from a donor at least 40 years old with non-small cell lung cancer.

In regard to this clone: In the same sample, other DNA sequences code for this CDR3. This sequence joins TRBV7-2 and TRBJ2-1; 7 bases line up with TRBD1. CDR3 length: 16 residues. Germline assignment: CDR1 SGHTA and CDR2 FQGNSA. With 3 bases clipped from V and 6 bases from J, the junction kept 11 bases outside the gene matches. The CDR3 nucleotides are TGTGCCAGCAGCTTCGGGACAGAATTTCAGGTCAATGAGCAGTTCTTC. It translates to CASSFGTEFQVNEQFF.

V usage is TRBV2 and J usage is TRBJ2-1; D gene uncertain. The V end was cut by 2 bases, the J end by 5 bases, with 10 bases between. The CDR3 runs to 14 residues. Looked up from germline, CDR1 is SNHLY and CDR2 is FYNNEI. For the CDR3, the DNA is TGTGCCAGCAGTGAACTAGGTAGGAACAATGAGCAGTTCTTC. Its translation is CASSELGRNNEQFF.

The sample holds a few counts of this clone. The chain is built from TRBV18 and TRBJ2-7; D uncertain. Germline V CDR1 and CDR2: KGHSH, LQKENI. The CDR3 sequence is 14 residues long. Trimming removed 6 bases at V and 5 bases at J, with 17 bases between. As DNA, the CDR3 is TGTGCCAGCTCCCCCCGGACCCAGGTTGACGAGCAGTACTTC. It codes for CASSPRTQVDEQYF.

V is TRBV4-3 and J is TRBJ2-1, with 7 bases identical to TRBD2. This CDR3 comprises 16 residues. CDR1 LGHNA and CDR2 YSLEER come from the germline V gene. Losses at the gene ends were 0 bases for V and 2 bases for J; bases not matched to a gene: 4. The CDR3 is CASSQDLLAAYNEQFF. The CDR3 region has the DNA TGCGCCAGCAGCCAAGATCTTCTAGCGGCCTACAATGAGCAGTTCTTC.

The CDR3 coding sequence is TGCGCCAGCAGCCAGGATTATAGCAATCAGCCCCAGCATTTT. Translation gives CASSQDYSNQPQHF. This chain joins TRBV4-1 and TRBJ1-5, with D unresolved. This CDR3 region has 14 residues. Germline V CDR1 and CDR2: MGHRA, YSYEKL. Trimming stripped 3 bases from V and 0 bases from J, with 6 bases between.

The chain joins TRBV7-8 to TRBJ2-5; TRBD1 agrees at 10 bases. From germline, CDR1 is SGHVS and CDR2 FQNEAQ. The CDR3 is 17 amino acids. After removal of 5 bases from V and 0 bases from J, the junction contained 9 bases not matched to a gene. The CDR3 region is CASSRGQGLQYQETQYF. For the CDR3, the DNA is TGTGCCAGCAGCCGGGGACAGGGGCTCCAGTACCAAGAGACCCAGTACTTC.